This T cell receptor beta chain appears in the sequencing data of a study of a mutant IDH1 vaccine in newly diagnosed glioma. Overall study context: Vaccination followed radiotherapy alone by 4-6 weeks, or accompanied temozolomide cycles.

TCRdb's table, derived via immunoSEQ multiplex PCR, lists solely in-frame clones and lacks some. Here the sample spans some 66,000 clones, around 84% being singletons. Time point defined: week 35, safety follow-up. All doses held 300 ug of mutant IDH1 20-mer peptide, with topical imiquimod. The patients were given eight vaccinations, one each in weeks 1, 3, 5, 7, 11, 15, 19 and 23. The study enrolled donors with new WHO grade 3 or 4 IDH1-mutant, ATRX-lost astrocytomas. V was pared by 3 bases and J by 4 bases, with 7 bases between. The germline gives CDR1 LNHDA, CDR2 SQIVND (reference sequence). The CDR3 runs to 13 residues. Concerning this clone: Its target is unknown.

The TCR comes from a man in his thirties or forties with glioma. The chain uses TRBV19 and TRBJ1-5; the D is unclear. Sequencing was performed on PBMCs, taken from a glioma patient whose treatment included an IDH1 peptide vaccine. CDR3 nucleotide sequence: TGTGCCAGTAGTATTCGGGGAAATCAGCCCCAGCATTTT. Translation: CASSIRGNQPQHF.